This entry is about one T cell receptor beta chain. J lost 5 bases, V lost 1 base, and 7 bases had no gene match. The CDR3 is made up of 16 amino acids. Germline CDR1 reads SGHRS; CDR2 reads YFSETQ. As originally analysed: By means of reference gene primer amplification, nucleated cell counts were estimated. The data were produced by immunoSEQ multiplex PCR, yet TCRdb's version contains in-frame clones alone and is incomplete. V, J and clone size derive from that table, while D and trimming were established from the DNA sequence. This table has some 260,000 clones, more than 85% appearing once. Clinical history reported by participants formed the basis on which cohorts were assigned. This record belongs to a study of blood T cell repertoires in COVID-19. Study information: PBMCs, B-cell-depleted T cells, or T cells provided the cDNA or gDNA that made up the material.

This sequence was found in a man in his forties who had recovered from COVID-19. Sequencing was performed on PBMCs or T cells enriched from blood (not recorded which). V usage is TRBV5-1 and J usage is TRBJ2-2, with 8 nucleotides matching TRBD1. Here the CDR3 reads CASSLPGGSETGELFF. Written as DNA, the CDR3 is TGCGCCAGCAGCTTGCCAGGGGGCTCGGAAACCGGGGAGCTGTTTTTT.